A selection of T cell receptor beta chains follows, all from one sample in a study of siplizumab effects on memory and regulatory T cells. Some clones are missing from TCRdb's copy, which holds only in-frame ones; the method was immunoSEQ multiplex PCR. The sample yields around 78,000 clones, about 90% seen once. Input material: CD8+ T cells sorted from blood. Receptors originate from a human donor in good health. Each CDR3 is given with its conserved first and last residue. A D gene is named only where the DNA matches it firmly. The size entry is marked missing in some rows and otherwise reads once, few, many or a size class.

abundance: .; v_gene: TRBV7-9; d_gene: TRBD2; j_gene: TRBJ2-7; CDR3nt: TGTGCCAGCAGTTCGCCGGGACACGACCGGCGGGAGGGCCCCTACGAGCAGTACTTC; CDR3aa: CASSSPGHDRREGPYEQYF
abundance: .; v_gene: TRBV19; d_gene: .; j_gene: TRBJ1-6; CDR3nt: TGTGCCACCTCACAGGGACCTTATAATTCACCCCTCCACTTT; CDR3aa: CATSQGPYNSPLHF
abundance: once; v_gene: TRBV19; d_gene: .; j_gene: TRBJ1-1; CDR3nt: TGTGCCAGTAGGCCCGTAGGGGGGGGTAGCACTGAAGCTTTCTTT; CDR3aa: CASRPVGGGSTEAFF
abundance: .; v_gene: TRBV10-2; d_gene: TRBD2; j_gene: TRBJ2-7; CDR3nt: TGCGCCAGCAAGAAAACTAGCGGGGATTACGAGCAGTACTTC; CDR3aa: CASKKTSGDYEQYF
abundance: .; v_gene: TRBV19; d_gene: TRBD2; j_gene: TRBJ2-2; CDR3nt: TGTGCCAGTAGTATTCTCCCGGGGGGGGGAACCGGGGAGCTGTTTTTT; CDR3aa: CASSILPGGGTGELFF
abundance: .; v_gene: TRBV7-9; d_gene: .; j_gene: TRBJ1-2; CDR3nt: TGTGCCAGCAGCCAACTCGGTTTATTAGGGGCGACTGCTAACTATGGCTACACCTTC; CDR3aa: CASSQLGLLGATANYGYTF
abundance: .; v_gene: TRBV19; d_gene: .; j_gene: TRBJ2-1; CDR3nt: TGTGCCAGTAGTATGGCGGGTACGGTGGATGAGCAGTTCTTC; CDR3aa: CASSMAGTVDEQFF
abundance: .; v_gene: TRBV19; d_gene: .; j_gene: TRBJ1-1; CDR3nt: TGTGCCAGTAGTACTAGACCGACCCGACGGATGAACACTGAAGCTTTCTTT; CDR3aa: CASSTRPTRRMNTEAFF
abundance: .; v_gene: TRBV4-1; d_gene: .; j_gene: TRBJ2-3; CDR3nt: TGCGCCAGCAGCGGACGACTGGAAACGCAGTATTTT; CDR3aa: CASSGRLETQYF
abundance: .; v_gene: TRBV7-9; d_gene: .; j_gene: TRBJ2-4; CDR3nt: TGTGCCAGCAGCCCTCGACGGCCCACAGCCAAAAACATTCAGTACTTC; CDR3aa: CASSPRRPTAKNIQYF
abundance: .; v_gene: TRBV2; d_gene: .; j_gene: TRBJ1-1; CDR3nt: TGTGCCAGCAGTGAAGACGTGGAGTACGGGTCGGGCACTGAAGCTTTCTTT; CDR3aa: CASSEDVEYGSGTEAFF
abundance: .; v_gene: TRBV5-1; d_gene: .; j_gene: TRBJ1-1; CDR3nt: TGCGCCAGCAGCTGGACCGGGACGAAGAACACTGAAGCTTTCTTT; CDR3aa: CASSWTGTKNTEAFF
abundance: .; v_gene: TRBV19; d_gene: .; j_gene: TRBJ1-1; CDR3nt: TGTGCCAGTATGAACACTGAAGCTTTCTTT; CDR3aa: CASMNTEAFF
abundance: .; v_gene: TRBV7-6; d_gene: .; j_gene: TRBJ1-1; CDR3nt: TGTGCCAGCAGCTTGGGGATTGGAATCACTGAAGCTTTCTTT; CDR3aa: CASSLGIGITEAFF
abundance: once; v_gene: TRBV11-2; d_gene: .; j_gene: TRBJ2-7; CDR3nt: TGTGCCAGCAGCTTACTAACGGGGGCTGGCGAGCAGTACTTC; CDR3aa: CASSLLTGAGEQYF
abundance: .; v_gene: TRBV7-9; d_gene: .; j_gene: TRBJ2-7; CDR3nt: TGTGCCAGCAGCCCGGTCCACTACGAGCAGTACTTC; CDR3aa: CASSPVHYEQYF
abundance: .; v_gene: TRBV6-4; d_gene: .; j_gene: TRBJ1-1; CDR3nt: TGTGCCAGCAGGGACTCAATGAACACTGAAGCTTTCTTT; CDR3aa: CASRDSMNTEAFF
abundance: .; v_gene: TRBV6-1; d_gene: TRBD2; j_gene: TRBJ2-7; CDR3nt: TGTGCCAGCAGTGAACGGGGGGTCTACGAGCAGTACTTC; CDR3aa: CASSERGVYEQYF
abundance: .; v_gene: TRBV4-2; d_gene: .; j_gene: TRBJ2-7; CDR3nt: TGTGCCAGCAGCCAAGTGGAACAGGGTTACGAGCAGTACTTC; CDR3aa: CASSQVEQGYEQYF
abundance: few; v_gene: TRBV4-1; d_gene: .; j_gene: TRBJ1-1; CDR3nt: TGCGCCAGCAGCCAACTTCCCCCGAACACTGAAGCTTTCTTT; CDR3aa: CASSQLPPNTEAFF
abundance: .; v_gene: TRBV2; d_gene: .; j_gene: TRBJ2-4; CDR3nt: TGTGCCAGCAGTGATCTAGGGAAAAACATTCAGTACTTC; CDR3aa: CASSDLGKNIQYF
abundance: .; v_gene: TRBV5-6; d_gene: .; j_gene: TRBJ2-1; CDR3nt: TGTGCCAGCAGCTTGCGGGGGGCAGCCTACAATGAGCAGTTCTTC; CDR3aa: CASSLRGAAYNEQFF
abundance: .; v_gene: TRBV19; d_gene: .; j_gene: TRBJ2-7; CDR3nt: TGTGCCAGTAGTATGGGCCAATACTACGAGCAGTACTTC; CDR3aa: CASSMGQYYEQYF
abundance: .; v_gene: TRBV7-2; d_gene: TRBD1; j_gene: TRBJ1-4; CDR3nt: TGTGCCAGCAGCAGATTGGGACAGAGTCTAGAAAAACTGTTTTTT; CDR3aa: CASSRLGQSLEKLFF
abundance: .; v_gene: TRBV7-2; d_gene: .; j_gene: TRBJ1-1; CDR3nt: TGTGCCAGCAGCTTAATCTTAGGAGGGGGAAGGGCTGAAGCTTTCTTT; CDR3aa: CASSLILGGGRAEAFF
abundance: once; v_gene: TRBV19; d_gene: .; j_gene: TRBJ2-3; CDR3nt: TGTGCCAGTAGTACCGGGGGAGTGGGCGCATGGGGAGATACGCAGTATTTT; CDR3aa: CASSTGGVGAWGDTQYF
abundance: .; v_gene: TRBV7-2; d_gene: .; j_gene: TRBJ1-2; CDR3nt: TGTGCCAGCAGCCCACGAGGGGCCACCGACTACGGCTACACCTTC; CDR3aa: CASSPRGATDYGYTF
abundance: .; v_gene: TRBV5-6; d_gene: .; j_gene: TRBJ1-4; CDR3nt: TGTGCCAGCAGCTTGATCAGGAAGAATGAAAAACTGTTTTTT; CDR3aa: CASSLIRKNEKLFF
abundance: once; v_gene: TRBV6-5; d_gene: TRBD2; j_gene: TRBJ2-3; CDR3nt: TGTGCCAGCGGACCTAGCGGGAGTGGCACAGATACGCAGTATTTT; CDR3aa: CASGPSGSGTDTQYF
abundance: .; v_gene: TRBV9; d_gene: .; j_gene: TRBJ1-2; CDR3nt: TGTGCCAGCAGCGTAGTCTTCGGGGGCGCGGACTATGGCTACACCTTC; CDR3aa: CASSVVFGGADYGYTF
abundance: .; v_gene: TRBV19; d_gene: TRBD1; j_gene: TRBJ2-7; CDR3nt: TGTGCCACCGGGACAGGCTACGAGCAGTACTTC; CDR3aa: CATGTGYEQYF
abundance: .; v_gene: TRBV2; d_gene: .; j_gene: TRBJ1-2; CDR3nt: TGTGCCAGCAGTGAAGTAAAGTCAGTTCAGGATGGCTACACCTTC; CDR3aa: CASSEVKSVQDGYTF
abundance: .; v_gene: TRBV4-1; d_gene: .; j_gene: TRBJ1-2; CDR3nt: TGCGCCAGCAGCCCTCCCCAAGGCGAGGTTTATGGCTACACCTTC; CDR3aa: CASSPPQGEVYGYTF
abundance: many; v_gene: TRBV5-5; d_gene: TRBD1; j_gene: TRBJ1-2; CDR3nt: TGTGCCAGCAGCTACAGCGCCGGGACAGCTTATGGCTACACCTTC; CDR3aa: CASSYSAGTAYGYTF
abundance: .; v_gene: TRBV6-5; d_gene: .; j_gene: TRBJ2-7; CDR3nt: TGTGCCAGCAGTTACTCGATAGACGGAGACTACGAGCAGTACTTC; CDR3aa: CASSYSIDGDYEQYF
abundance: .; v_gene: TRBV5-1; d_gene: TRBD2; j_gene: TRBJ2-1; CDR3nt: TGCGCCAGCAGCTCCGGGACTAGCGGTGGGAATGAGCAGTTCTTC; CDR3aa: CASSSGTSGGNEQFF